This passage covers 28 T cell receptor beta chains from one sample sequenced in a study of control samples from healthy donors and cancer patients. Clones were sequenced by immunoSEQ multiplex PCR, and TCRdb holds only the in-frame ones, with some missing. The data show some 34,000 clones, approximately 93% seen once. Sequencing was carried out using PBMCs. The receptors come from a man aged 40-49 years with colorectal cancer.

The CDR3 nucleotides are TGTGCCAGTAATCCGAGACAGGGTTACGAGCAGTACTTC. It translates to CASNPRQGYEQYF. This chain connects TRBV19 to TRBJ2-7; the match to TRBD1 covers 7 bases. V lost 7 bases and J lost 4; bases outside the gene matches: 7. The CDR3 has 13 amino acids. Germline V CDR1 and CDR2: LNHDA, SQIVND (reference sequence).

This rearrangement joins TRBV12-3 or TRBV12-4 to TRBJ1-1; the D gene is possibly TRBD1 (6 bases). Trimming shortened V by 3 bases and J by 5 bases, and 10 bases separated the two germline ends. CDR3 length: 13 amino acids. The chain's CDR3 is CASSFGGGTEAFF. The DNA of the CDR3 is TGTGCCAGCAGTTTTGGGGGCGGGACTGAAGCTTTCTTT.

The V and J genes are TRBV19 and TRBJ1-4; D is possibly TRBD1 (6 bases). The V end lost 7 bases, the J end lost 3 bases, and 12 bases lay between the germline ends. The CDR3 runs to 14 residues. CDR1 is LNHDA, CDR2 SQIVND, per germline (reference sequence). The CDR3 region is CASTVQGSNEKLFF. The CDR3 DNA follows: TGTGCCAGTACCGTACAGGGATCTAATGAAAAACTGTTTTTT.

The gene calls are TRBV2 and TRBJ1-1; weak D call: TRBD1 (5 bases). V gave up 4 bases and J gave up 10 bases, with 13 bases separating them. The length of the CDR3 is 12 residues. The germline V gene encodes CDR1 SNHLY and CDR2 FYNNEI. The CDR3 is CASSGQGYRAFF. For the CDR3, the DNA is TGTGCCAGCAGTGGGCAGGGTTATAGAGCTTTCTTT.

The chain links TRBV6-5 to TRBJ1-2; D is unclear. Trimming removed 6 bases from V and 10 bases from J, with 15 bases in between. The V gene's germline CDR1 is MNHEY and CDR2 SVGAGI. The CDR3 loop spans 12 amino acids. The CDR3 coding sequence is TGTGCCAGCAGGTCCCAGATCGATTACTACACCTTC. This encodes CASRSQIDYYTF.

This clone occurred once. The CDR3 coding sequence is TGTGCCAGCAGCGTAGATTCCACCTCTGGAAACACCATATATTTT. This codes for CASSVDSTSGNTIYF. This rearrangement joins TRBV9 to TRBJ1-3; unclear D gene. Trimming took 0 bases from V and 0 from J, leaving 7 bases between them. This CDR3 is built from 15 residues. The germline gives CDR1 SGDLS, CDR2 YYNGEE.

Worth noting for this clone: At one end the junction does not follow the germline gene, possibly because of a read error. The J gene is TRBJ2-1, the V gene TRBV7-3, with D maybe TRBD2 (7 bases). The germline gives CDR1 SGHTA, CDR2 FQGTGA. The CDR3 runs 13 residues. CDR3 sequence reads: CASSLKAGAPEIF. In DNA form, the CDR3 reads TGTGCCAGCAGCTTAAAGGCGGGGGCCCCCGAGATCTTC. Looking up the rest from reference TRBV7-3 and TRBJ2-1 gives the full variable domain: GAGVSQTPSNKVTEKGKYVELRCDPISGHTALYWYRQSLGQGPEFLIYFQGTGAADDSGLPNDRFFAVRPEGSVSTLKIQRTERGDSAVYLCASSLKAGAPEIFGPGTRLTVL.

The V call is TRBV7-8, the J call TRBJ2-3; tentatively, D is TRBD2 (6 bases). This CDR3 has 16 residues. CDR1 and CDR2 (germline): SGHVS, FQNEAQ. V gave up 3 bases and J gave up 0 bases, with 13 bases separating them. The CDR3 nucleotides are TGTGCCAGCAGCTTGGAGGGGACGGGGAGCACAGATACGCAGTATTTT. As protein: CASSLEGTGSTDTQYF.

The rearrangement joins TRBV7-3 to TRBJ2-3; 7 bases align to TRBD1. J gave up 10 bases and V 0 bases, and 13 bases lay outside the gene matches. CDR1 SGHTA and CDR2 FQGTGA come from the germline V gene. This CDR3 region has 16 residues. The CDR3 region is CASSLTAGGFSIAQYF. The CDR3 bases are TGTGCCAGCAGCTTAACGGCAGGGGGTTTTTCGATTGCGCAGTATTTT. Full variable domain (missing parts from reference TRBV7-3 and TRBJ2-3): GAGVSQTPSNKVTEKGKYVELRCDPISGHTALYWYRQSLGQGPEFLIYFQGTGAADDSGLPNDRFFAVRPEGSVSTLKIQRTERGDSAVYLCASSLTAGGFSIAQYFGPGTRLTVL.

For the CDR3, the DNA is TGTGCCAGCAGTCTCACAGGGGGCTGGCAAGAGACCCAGTACTTC. As protein: CASSLTGGWQETQYF. The V and J genes are TRBV6-2 or TRBV6-3 and TRBJ2-5; 9 bases fit TRBD1. CDR3 length equals 15 residues. Germline V gene lookup returns CDR1 MNHEY and CDR2 SVGEGT. V gave up 5 bases and J gave up 2 bases; unmatched junction bases: 6.

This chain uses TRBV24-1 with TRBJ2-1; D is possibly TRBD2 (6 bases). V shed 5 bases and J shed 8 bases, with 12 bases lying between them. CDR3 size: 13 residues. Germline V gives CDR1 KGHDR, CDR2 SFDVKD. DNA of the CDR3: TGTGCCACCAGTGTCGAGGGCGGGGATGAGCAGTTCTTC. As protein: CATSVEGGDEQFF.

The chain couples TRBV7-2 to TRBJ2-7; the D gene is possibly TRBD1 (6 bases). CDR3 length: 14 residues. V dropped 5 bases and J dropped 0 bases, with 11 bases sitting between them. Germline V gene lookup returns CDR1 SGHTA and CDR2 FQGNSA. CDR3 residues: CASSPDRSSYEQYF. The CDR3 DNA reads TGTGCCAGCAGCCCAGACAGGAGCTCCTACGAGCAGTACTTC.

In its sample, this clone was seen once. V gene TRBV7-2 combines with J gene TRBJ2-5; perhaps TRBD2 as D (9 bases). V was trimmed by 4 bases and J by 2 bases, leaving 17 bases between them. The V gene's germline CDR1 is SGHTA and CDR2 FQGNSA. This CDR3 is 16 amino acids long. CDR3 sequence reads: CASSWTGTSRQETQYF. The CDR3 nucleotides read TGTGCCAGCAGCTGGACAGGGACTAGCAGACAAGAGACCCAGTACTTC.

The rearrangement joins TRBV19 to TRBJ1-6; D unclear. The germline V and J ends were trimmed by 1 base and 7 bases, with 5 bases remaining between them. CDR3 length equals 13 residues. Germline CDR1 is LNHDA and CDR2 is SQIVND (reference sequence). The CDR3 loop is CASSIAPNSPLHF. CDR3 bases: TGTGCCAGTAGTATAGCCCCAAATTCACCCCTCCACTTT.

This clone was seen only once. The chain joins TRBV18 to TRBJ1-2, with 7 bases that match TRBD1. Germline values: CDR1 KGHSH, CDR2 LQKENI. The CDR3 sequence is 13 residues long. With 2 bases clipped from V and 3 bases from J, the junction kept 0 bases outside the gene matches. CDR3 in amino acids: CASSPTGDYGYTF. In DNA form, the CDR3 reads TGTGCCAGCTCACCAACAGGGGACTATGGCTACACCTTC.

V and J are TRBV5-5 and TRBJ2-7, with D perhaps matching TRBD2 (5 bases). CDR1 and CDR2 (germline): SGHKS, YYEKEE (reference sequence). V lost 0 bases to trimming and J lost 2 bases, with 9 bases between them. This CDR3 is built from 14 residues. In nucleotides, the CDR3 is TGTGCCAGCAGCTTGGTTCGGGGAACCTACGAGCAGTACTTC. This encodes CASSLVRGTYEQYF.

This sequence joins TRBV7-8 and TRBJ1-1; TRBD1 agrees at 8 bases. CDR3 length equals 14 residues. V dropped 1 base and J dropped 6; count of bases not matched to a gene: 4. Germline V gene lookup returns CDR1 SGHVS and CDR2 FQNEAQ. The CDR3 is CASSLGRGRAEAFF. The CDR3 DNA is TGTGCCAGCAGCTTAGGCAGGGGGCGAGCTGAAGCTTTCTTT.

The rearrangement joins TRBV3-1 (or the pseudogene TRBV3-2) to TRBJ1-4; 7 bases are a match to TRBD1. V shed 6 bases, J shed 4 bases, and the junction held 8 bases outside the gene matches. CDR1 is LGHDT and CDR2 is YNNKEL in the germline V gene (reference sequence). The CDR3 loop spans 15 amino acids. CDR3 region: CASRSSGGGNEKLFF. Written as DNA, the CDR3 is TGTGCCAGCAGGTCTTCAGGGGGGGGTAATGAAAAACTGTTTTTT.

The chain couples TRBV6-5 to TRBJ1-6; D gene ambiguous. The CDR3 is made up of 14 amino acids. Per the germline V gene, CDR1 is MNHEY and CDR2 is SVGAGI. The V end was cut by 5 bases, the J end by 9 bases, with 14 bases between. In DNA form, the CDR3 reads TGTGCCAGCAGTCCCAGGACCGCTGCTTCACCCCTCCACTTT. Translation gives CASSPRTAASPLHF.

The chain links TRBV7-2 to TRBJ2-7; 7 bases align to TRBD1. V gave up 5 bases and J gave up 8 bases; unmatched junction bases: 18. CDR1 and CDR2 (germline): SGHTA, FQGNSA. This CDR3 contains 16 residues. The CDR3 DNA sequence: TGTGCCAGCAGCCCAGGAGCGACAGGGTATGGTAGGAAGCAGTACTTC. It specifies CASSPGATGYGRKQYF.

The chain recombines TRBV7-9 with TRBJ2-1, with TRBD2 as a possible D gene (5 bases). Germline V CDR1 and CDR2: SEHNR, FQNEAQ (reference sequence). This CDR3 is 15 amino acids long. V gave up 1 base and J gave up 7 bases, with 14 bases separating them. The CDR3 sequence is CASSLVASIGNEQFF. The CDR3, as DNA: TGTGCCAGCAGCTTAGTGGCTAGCATTGGGAATGAGCAGTTCTTC.

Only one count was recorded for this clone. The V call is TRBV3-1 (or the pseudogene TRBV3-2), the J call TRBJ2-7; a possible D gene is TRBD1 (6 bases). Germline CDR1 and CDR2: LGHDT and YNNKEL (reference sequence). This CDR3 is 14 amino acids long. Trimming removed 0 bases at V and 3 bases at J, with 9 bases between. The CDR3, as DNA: TGTGCCAGCAGCCAAGAGGGACACCACTACGAGCAGTACTTC. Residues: CASSQEGHHYEQYF.

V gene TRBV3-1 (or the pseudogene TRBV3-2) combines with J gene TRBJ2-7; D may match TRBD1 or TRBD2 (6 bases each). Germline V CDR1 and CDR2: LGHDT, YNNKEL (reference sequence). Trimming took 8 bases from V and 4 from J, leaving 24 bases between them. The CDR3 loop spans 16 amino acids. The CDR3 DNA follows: TGTGCCAGCCTCGGGGGCCATCGAGGGGACGCTTACGAGCAGTACTTC. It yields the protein CASLGGHRGDAYEQYF.

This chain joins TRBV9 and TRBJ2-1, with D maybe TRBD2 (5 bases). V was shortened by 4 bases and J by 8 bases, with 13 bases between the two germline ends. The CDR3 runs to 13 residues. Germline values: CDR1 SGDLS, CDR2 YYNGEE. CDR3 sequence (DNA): TGTGCCAGCAGCCCAGAGGGTATGGATGAGCAGTTCTTC. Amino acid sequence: CASSPEGMDEQFF.

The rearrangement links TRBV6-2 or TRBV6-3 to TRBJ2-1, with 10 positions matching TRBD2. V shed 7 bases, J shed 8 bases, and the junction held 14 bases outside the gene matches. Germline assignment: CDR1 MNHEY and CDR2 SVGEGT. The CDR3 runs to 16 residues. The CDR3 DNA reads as TGTGCCAGCAACCCATCAGCGGGGGGGCCGAAGGATGAGCAGTTCTTC. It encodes CASNPSAGGPKDEQFF.

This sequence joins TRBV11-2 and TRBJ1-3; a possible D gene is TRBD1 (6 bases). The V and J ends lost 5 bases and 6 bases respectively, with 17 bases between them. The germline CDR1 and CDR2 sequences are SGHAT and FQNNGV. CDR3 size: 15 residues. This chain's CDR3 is CASSQAGGLPNTIYF. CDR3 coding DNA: TGTGCCAGCAGCCAGGCGGGGGGCTTGCCAAACACCATATATTTT. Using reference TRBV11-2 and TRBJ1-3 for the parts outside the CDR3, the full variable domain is EAGVAQSPRYKIIEKRQSVAFWCNPISGHATLYWYQQILGQGPKLLIQFQNNGVVDDSQLPKDRFSAERLKGVDSTLKIQPAKLEDSAVYLCASSQAGGLPNTIYFGEGSWLTVV.

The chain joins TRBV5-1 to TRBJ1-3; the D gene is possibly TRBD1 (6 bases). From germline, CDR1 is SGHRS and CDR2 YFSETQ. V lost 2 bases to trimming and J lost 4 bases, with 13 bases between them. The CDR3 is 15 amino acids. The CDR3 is CASSLTGPPGNTIYF. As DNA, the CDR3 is TGCGCCAGCAGCTTAACAGGGCCTCCAGGAAACACCATATATTTT.

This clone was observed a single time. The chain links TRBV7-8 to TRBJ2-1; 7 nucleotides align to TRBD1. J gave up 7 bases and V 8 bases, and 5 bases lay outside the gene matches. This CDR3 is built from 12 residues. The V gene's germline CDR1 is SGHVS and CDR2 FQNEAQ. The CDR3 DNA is TGTGCCAGCTCAGCACAGGGGAATGAGCAGTTCTTC. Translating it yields CASSAQGNEQFF.